This T cell receptor beta chain was identified in a study of CD8+CD57+ T cells in acquired aplastic anemia. The overall study: Isolated CD4+ and CD8+ cells, once sorted, yielded DNA averaging roughly 3 ug. Overall study findings and caveats: About 30 CD8+ CDR3 sequences occurred in both the patients and the controls. With respect to CD8+ Simpson's diversity, patients and controls did not differ significantly.

CDR3 length equals 14 residues. V gave up 1 base and J gave up 0 bases; unmatched junction bases: 3. Per germline, CDR1 DFQATT and CDR2 SNEGSKA (reference sequence). It was patients with CD8+CD57+ cell expansion by flow cytometry who were chosen for sequencing. Receipt of therapy had not occurred in any patient by the time of blood sampling. The template used for profiling TCR beta VDJ and CDR3 was genomic DNA. Via MiXCR, TCRdb re-called the reads, giving one row per CDR3 protein. The sample shows approximately 180,000 distinct CDR3 sequences, about half of them seen only once. As to this clonotype: The target antigen is unknown.

This sequence was found in a human donor with aplastic anemia. The chain employs TRBV20-1 and TRBJ2-7; 7 nucleotides match TRBD2. Input material: sorted CD4+, CD8+, or CD8+CD57+ T cells (not recorded which) from PBMCs. In nucleotides, the CDR3 is TGCAGTGCTAGAGTTCCGGGGGGCTCCTACGAGCAGTACTTC. Amino acids: CSARVPGGSYEQYF.